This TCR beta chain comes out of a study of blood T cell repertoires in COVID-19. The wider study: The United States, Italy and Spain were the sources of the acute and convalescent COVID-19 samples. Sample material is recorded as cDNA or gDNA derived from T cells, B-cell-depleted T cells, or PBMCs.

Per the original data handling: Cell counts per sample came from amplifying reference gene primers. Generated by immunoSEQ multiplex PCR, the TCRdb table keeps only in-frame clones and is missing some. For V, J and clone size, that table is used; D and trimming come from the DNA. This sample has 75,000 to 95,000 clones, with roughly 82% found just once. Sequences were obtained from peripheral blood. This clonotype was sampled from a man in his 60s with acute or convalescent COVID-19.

The CDR3 DNA reads TGTGCCAGCAGCTCCATAACCCAAAAAACAGGGGGGGCGTCGAGCAATCAGCCCCAGCATTTT. Protein: CASSSITQKTGGASSNQPQHF. This chain links TRBV7-8 with TRBJ1-5; 8 bases fit TRBD1. V gave up 4 bases and J gave up 1 base; unmatched junction bases: 21. The CDR3 has 21 amino acids. Germline V gives CDR1 SGHVS, CDR2 FQNEAQ. Full variable domain (remainder filled in from reference TRBV7-8 and TRBJ1-5): GAGVSQSPRYKVAKRGQDVALRCDPISGHVSLFWYQQALGQGPEFLTYFQNEAQLDKSGLPSDRFFAERPEGSVSTLKIQRTQQEDSAVYLCASSSITQKTGGASSNQPQHFGDGTRLSIL.